The 15 T cell receptor beta chains in this list originate from one sample, sequenced in a study of blood T cell repertoires in COVID-19. TCRdb's table, derived via immunoSEQ multiplex PCR, lists solely in-frame clones and lacks some. The sample shows tens of thousands of clones, 65% to 85% of them seen only once. Material: peripheral blood. These receptor sequences come from an elderly woman with active or convalescent COVID-19.

The chain joins TRBV7-9 to TRBJ2-7; TRBD1 agrees at 8 bases. V gave up 2 bases and J gave up 4 bases; unmatched junction bases: 4. The germline V gene has CDR1 SEHNR and CDR2 FQNEAQ (reference sequence). This CDR3 spans 14 amino acids. The CDR3 DNA reads as TGTGCCAGCAGCTTATCGGACAGGGTTTACGAGCAGTACTTC. Residues: CASSLSDRVYEQYF.

J is TRBJ1-1 and V is TRBV18, with TRBD1 matching 7 bases. This CDR3 has 15 amino acids. CDR1 and CDR2 (germline): KGHSH, LQKENI. The V segment lost 5 bases and the J segment 4 bases; nucleotides outside the gene matches: 10. DNA of the CDR3: TGTGCCAGCTCAAGTACGCAGGGGGTGGTCACTGAAGCTTTCTTT. It translates to CASSSTQGVVTEAFF.

This clone was seen a few times. This rearrangement joins TRBV4-3 to TRBJ1-1; D unresolved. The CDR3 totals 13 residues. From germline, CDR1 is LGHNA and CDR2 YSLEER. Between the trimmed V and J ends, which lost 4 bases and 1 base, there was a span of 7 bases. The CDR3 DNA reads TGCGCCAGCAGCCGTCGGGAGAACACTGAAGCTTTCTTT. Its protein is CASSRRENTEAFF.

J is TRBJ2-3 and V is TRBV11-2, with D maybe TRBD2 (6 bases). Trimming pared 1 base from V and 4 bases from J, leaving 9 bases between. The CDR3 consists of 14 residues. The germline gives CDR1 SGHAT, CDR2 FQNNGV. The CDR3: CASSLGLDSDTQYF. Written as DNA, the CDR3 is TGTGCCAGCAGCTTAGGACTAGATTCAGATACGCAGTATTTT.

Only a few counts were recorded for this clone. The chain carries TRBV6-2 or TRBV6-3 and TRBJ2-1; maybe TRBD2 (5 bases). Trimming cost V 2 bases and J 6 bases, with 23 bases left between them. The CDR3 is made up of 18 amino acids. CDR1 and CDR2 (germline): MNHEY, SVGEGT. The CDR3 DNA reads as TGTGCCAGCAGTTACGTTTTTAAGGACCCCCACGGAGGCAATGAGCAGTTCTTC. Its protein is CASSYVFKDPHGGNEQFF.

V usage is TRBV10-2 and J usage is TRBJ2-1, with D uncertain. Germline V gene data show CDR1 as WSHSY and CDR2 as SAAADI. V lost 7 bases, J lost 2 bases, and 9 bases lay in between. CDR3 length: 13 amino acids. This chain's CDR3 is CASISQTYNEQFF. CDR3 coding DNA: TGCGCCAGCATATCACAGACCTACAATGAGCAGTTCTTC.

The V call is TRBV28, the J call TRBJ2-3, with TRBD2 identical over 8 bases. Germline CDR1 MDHEN, CDR2 SYDVKM. V lost 9 bases to trimming and J lost 5 bases; unmatched junction nucleotides: 16. The CDR3 sequence is 16 residues long. As DNA, the CDR3 is TGTGCCAGTACAGGGTTGAAGCGGGCGGGGGGAGATACGCAGTATTTT. It translates to CASTGLKRAGGDTQYF.

The chain combines TRBV6-4 with TRBJ2-1; 7 bases are a match to TRBD2. J gave up 6 bases and V 1 base, and 6 bases lay outside the gene matches. Germline values: CDR1 MRHNA, CDR2 SNTAGT. The CDR3 runs 15 residues. The CDR3 loop reads CASSDYAGVGNEQFF. CDR3 in DNA: TGTGCCAGCAGTGACTACGCGGGAGTGGGCAATGAGCAGTTCTTC.

The chain's CDR3 is CAWRSFPDTQYF. The CDR3 region has the DNA TGTGCCTGGAGGTCATTCCCCGATACGCAGTATTTT. The J gene is TRBJ2-3, the V gene TRBV30; D remains unclear. This CDR3 contains 12 residues. Germline V gene data show CDR1 as GTSNPN and CDR2 as SVGIG (reference sequence). With 3 bases removed from V and 6 bases from J, the gap between germline ends came to 10 bases.

J is TRBJ2-7 and V is TRBV7-8; D is perhaps TRBD2 (5 bases). Germline loops: CDR1 SGHVS, CDR2 FQNEAQ. Trimming removed 3 bases at V and 5 bases at J, with 11 bases between. This CDR3 is built from 13 residues. The CDR3 bases are TGTGCCAGCAGCTTCAACCGGGGAGACGAGCAGTACTTC. Amino acid sequence: CASSFNRGDEQYF.

In this sample, this clone turned up a few times. The gene calls are TRBV7-9 and TRBJ2-1; TRBD1 aligns across 7 bases. In germline, CDR1 is SEHNR, CDR2 FQNEAQ (reference sequence). Trimming cost V 5 bases and J 7 bases; bases outside gene matches: 5. This CDR3 has 13 residues. In DNA form, the CDR3 reads TGTGCCAGCAGCGAGACAGGGTTGAATGAGCAGTTCTTC. This gives the protein CASSETGLNEQFF.

V gene TRBV7-8 combines with J gene TRBJ2-5; TRBD2 aligns across 12 bases. V trimming: 2 bases; J trimming: 5 bases; junction bases outside the gene matches: 0. Germline-derived CDR1 and CDR2 are SGHVS and FQNEAQ. The CDR3 is 14 amino acids. The CDR3 DNA reads TGTGCCAGCAGCTTACTAGCGGGGGGGGAGACCCAGTACTTC. Its translation: CASSLLAGGETQYF.

The table lists this clone with a count of one. The chain couples TRBV27 to TRBJ2-7, with unresolved D. Trimming took 8 bases from V and 0 from J, leaving 2 bases between them. Germline assignment: CDR1 MNHEY and CDR2 SMNVEV (reference sequence). This CDR3 is 10 amino acids long. The CDR3 reads CASHSYEQYF. In DNA, the CDR3 is TGTGCCAGCCACTCCTACGAGCAGTACTTC.

The chain has TRBV6-5 and TRBJ2-7; TRBD1 matches at 8 bases. The V gene end was trimmed by 6 bases and the J gene end by 6 bases; junction bases not matched to a gene: 7. Germline V gene lookup returns CDR1 MNHEY and CDR2 SVGAGI. There are 13 residues in the CDR3. CDR3 DNA sequence: TGTGCCAGCAGGACCCGGACAGGGAGCGAGCAGTACTTC. Translating gives CASRTRTGSEQYF.

Only one count was recorded for this clone. V gene TRBV18 combines with J gene TRBJ2-7; D is unclear. Germline CDR1 KGHSH, CDR2 LQKENI. This CDR3 is 16 amino acids long. Trimming removed 1 base at V and 0 bases at J, with 13 bases between. DNA for the CDR3: TGTGCCAGCTCACCACTAGTTCACAGTACCTCCTACGAGCAGTACTTC. This translates into CASSPLVHSTSYEQYF.